This entry concerns a single TCR beta chain. This specimen includes other DNA sequences encoding the same CDR3. Repertoires were generated with immunoSEQ multiplex PCR, while TCRdb's copy carries only in-frame clones and drops some. The sample contains about 1.5 million clones, 98% of which appear only once. The sample is drawn from a study of shared clonotypes between healthy human individuals. Between the trimmed V and J ends, which lost 2 bases and 1 base, there was a span of 5 bases. Per the germline V gene, CDR1 is MNHEY and CDR2 is SVGAGI. This CDR3 comprises 13 residues. Those who donated, Caucasian adults without exception, all lived in Nashville, Tennessee.

The chain recombines TRBV6-5 with TRBJ1-1; D not resolved. The sequenced material came from naive CD4+ T cells sorted from blood. Subset noted: CD45RA+ positively selected. This TCR came from a man aged 25 to 45 in good health. CDR3 in DNA: TGTGCCAGCAGTTACGAGTGGAACACTGAAGCTTTCTTT. Amino acids: CASSYEWNTEAFF.